The rows below give T cell receptor beta chains drawn from one sample of a study of kidney transplant recipient with SARS-CoV-2 infection. TCRdb fed the reads into MiXCR, producing one record per CDR3 protein. The table shows some 220,000 distinct CDR3 sequences, with roughly 26% occurring only once. Here the sequenced sample was a blood sample, taken at baseline and between days 110 and 120 from a kidney transplant recipient. Every receptor here comes from a male patient aged 25-45 years who had COVID-19 and was a kidney transplant recipient. The graft donor may account for some of the T cells. Both conserved end residues are part of each CDR3. Each record gives: V gene, CDR3 length, J gene, D gene, CDR3 protein. The D gene is left open where the match is weak.

TRBV7-9	14	TRBJ1-1	TRBD1	CASSRGQMNTEAFF
TRBV6-5	14	NA	TRBD1	CASDGQGSSYEQYF
TRBV3-1	14	TRBJ2-3	TRBD1	CASSRSGGGDTQYF
TRBV6-8	14	TRBJ2-2	TRBD1	CASRTGDVTGELFF
TRBV28	16	TRBJ1-5	TRBD1	CASSSQRTGANQPQHF
TRBV28	14	TRBJ1-2	TRBD1	CASIIPGTGGGYTF
TRBV30	15	TRBJ2-1	NA	CAWSARGIASSEQFF
TRBV5-6	12	TRBJ2-1	TRBD1	CASSRDRGQIFF
TRBV15	16	TRBJ2-7	TRBD1	CATSRVVTGGANEQYF
TRBV9	16	TRBJ2-3	NA	CASSIRGEPSTDTQYF
TRBV6-2/TRBV6-3	14	TRBJ1-1	TRBD1	CATGGDRGNTEAFF
TRBV4-2	17	TRBJ2-1	NA	CASSQDIGGGARGEQFF
TRBV5-1	16	TRBJ1-5	NA	CASSLEGTGSNQPQHF